This T cell receptor beta chain was observed in a study of blood T cells in healthy people across ages. Combining a sample-barcoded 5' primer with a J-beta primer mix, a second PCR ran for roughly 7 to 12 cycles. Via MiXCR, TCRdb re-called the 5' RACE reads, giving one row per CDR3 protein. The table has about 1.6 million distinct CDR3 sequences, roughly 30% seen once. Germline V gives CDR1 MNHNY, CDR2 SVGAGI (reference sequence). V lost 6 bases, J lost 3 bases, and 12 bases lay in between. This CDR3 spans 13 amino acids. The source is a woman aged 30 to 39 in good health. This chain links TRBV6-6 with TRBJ2-7; the D is unclear. The sequenced material came from blood. As DNA, the CDR3 is TGTGCCAGCAGGACTTACATAAACTACGAGCAGTACTTC. As protein: CASRTYINYEQYF.